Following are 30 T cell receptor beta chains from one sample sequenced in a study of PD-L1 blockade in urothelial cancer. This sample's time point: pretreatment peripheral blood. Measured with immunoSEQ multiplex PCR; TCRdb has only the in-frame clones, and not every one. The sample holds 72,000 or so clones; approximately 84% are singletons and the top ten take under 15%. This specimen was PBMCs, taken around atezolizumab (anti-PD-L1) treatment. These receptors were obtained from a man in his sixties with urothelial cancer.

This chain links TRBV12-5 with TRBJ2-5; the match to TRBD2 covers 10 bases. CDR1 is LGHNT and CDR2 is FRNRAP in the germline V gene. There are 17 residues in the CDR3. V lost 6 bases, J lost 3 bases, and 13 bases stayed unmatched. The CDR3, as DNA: TGTGCTAGTGGCCTTACTAGCGGGGTACCAAAAGAAGAGACCCAGTACTTC. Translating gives CASGLTSGVPKEETQYF.

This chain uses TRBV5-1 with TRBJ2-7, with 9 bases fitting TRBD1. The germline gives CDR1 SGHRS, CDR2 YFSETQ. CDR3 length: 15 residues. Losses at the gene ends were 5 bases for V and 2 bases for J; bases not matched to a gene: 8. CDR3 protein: CASSSGTGMPYEQYF. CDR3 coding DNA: TGCGCCAGCAGTTCCGGGACAGGGATGCCCTACGAGCAGTACTTC.

The DNA of the CDR3 is TGTGCCAGCAGCCAGGGACAGGGCAGGGGTGAAGCTTTCTTT. Translating gives CASSQGQGRGEAFF. The chain is built from TRBV16 and TRBJ1-1; 9 bases agree with TRBD1. CDR1 is KGHSY, CDR2 FQNENV, per germline. Losses at the gene ends were 3 bases for V and 7 bases for J; bases not matched to a gene: 6. This CDR3 region has 14 residues.

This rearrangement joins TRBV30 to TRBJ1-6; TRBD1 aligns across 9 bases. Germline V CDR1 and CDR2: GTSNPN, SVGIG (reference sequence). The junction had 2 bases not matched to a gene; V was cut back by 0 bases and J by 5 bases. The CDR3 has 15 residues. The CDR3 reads CAWSVWTGDNSPLHF. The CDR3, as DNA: TGTGCCTGGAGTGTCTGGACAGGGGATAATTCACCCCTCCACTTT.

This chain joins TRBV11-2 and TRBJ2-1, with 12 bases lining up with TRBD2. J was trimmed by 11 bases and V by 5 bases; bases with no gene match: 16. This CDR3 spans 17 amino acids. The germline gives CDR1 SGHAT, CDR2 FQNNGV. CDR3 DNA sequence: TGTGCCAGCAGCCCGAGACTTCTAGCGGGGGGGCGTATAAAGCAGTTCTTC. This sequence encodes CASSPRLLAGGRIKQFF.

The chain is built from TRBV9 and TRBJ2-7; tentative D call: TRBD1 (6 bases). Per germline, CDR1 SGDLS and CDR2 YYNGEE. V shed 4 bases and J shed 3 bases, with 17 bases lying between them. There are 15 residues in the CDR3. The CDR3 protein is CASSPQRTANYEQYF. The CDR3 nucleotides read TGTGCCAGCAGCCCTCAAAGGACAGCCAACTACGAGCAGTACTTC.

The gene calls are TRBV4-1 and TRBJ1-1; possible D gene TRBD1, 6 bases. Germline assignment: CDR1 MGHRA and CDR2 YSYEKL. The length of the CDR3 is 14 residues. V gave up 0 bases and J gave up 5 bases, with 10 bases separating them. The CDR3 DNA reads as TGCGCCAGCAGCCAAGACAGGGGATTGACTGAAGCTTTCTTT. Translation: CASSQDRGLTEAFF.

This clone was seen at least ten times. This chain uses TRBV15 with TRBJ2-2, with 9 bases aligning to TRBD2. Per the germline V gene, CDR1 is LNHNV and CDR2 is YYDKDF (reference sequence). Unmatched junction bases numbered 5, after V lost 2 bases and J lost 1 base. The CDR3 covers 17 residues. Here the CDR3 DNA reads TGTGCCACCAGCAGAACTCCAGCGGGGGGGAACACCGGGGAGCTGTTTTTT. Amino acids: CATSRTPAGGNTGELFF.

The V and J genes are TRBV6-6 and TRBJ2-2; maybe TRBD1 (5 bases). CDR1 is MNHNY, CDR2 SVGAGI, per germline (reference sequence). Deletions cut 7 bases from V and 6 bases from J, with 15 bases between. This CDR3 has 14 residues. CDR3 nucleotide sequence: TGTGCCAGCAACCAACTGGGGCTAGCCGGGGAGCTGTTTTTT. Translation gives CASNQLGLAGELFF.

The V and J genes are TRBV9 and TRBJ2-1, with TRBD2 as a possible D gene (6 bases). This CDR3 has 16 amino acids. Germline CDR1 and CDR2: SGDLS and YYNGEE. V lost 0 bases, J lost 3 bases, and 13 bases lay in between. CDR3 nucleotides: TGTGCCAGCAGCGTAGTCAGGGAGGTAGGCTACAATGAGCAGTTCTTC. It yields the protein CASSVVREVGYNEQFF.

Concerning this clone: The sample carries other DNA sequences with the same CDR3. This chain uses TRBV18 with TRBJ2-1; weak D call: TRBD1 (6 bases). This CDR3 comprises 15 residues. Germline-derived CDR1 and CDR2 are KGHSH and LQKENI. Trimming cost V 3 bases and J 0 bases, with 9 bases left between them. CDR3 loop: CASSPTGYSYNEQFF. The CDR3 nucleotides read TGTGCCAGCTCACCTACAGGGTACTCCTACAATGAGCAGTTCTTC. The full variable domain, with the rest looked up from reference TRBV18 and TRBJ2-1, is NAGVMQNPRHLVRRRGQEARLRCSPMKGHSHVYWYRQLPEEGLKFMVYLQKENIIDESGMPKERFSAEFPKEGPSILRIQQVVRGDSAAYFCASSPTGYSYNEQFFGPGTRLTVL.

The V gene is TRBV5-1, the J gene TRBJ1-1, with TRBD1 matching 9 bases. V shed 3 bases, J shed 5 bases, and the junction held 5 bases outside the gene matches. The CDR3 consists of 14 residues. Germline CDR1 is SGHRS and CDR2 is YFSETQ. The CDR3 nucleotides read TGCGCCAGCAGCTGGGGACAGGGACGAACTGAAGCTTTCTTT. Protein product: CASSWGQGRTEAFF. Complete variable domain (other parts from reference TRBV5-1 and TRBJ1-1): KAGVTQTPRYLIKTRGQQVTLSCSPISGHRSVSWYQQTPGQGLQFLFEYFSETQRNKGNFPGRFSGRQFSNSRSEMNVSTLELGDSALYLCASSWGQGRTEAFFGQGTRLTVV.

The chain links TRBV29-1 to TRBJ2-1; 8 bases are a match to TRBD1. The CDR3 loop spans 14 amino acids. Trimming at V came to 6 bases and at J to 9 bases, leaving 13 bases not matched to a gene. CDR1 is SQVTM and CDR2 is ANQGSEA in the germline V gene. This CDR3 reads CSVKVRGRVLEQFF. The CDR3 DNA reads TGCAGCGTAAAGGTCAGGGGGCGCGTTCTTGAGCAGTTCTTC.

CDR3 in DNA: TGTGCCATCAGTCAGACAGGGGGAAACTATGGCTACACCTTC. Its translation is CAISQTGGNYGYTF. The rearrangement links TRBV10-3 to TRBJ1-2; 9 bases are shared with TRBD1. The junction had 3 bases not matched to a gene; V was cut back by 5 bases and J by 2 bases. The CDR3 covers 14 residues. Germline-derived CDR1 and CDR2 are ENHRY and SYGVKD.

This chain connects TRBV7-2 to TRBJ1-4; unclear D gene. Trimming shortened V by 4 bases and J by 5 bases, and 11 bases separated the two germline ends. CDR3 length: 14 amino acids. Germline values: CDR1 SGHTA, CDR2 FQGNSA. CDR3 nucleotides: TGTGCCAGCAGCTCTGCCACGGGGAATGAAAAACTGTTTTTT. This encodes CASSSATGNEKLFF. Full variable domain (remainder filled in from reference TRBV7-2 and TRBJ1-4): GAGVSQSPSNKVTEKGKDVELRCDPISGHTALYWYRQSLGQGLEFLIYFQGNSAPDKSGLPSDRFSAERTGGSVSTLTIQRTQQEDSAVYLCASSSATGNEKLFFGSGTQLSVL.

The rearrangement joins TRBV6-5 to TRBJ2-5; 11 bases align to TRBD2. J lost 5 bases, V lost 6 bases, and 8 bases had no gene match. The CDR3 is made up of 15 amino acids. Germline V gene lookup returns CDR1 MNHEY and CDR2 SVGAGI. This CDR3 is CASRTSGAAGETQYF. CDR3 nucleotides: TGTGCCAGCAGGACTAGCGGGGCCGCCGGGGAGACCCAGTACTTC.

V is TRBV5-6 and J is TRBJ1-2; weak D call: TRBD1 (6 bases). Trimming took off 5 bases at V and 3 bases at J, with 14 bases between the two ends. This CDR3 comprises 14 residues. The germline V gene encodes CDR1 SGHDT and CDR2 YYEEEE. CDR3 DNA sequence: TGTGCCAGCAGTCCAACGCAGGGGTACTATGGCTACACCTTC. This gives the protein CASSPTQGYYGYTF.

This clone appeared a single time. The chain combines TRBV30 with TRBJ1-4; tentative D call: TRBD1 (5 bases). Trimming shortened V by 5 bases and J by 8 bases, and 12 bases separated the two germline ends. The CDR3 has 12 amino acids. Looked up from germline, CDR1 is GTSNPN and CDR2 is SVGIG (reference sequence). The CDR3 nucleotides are TGTGCCTGGGGGGCCCCAAGGGAAAAACTGTTTTTT. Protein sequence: CAWGAPREKLFF.

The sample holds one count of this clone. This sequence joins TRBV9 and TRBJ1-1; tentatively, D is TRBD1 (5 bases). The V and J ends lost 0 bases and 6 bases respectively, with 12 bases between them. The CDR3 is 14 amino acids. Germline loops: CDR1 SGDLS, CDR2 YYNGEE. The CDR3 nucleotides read TGTGCCAGCAGCGTAGGGGGACTGACCCCTGAAGCTTTCTTT. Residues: CASSVGGLTPEAFF.

DNA for the CDR3: TGTGCCAGCAAGGAGGTAGGGGATACGCAGTATTTT. Residues: CASKEVGDTQYF. The chain is built from TRBV7-2 and TRBJ2-3; D possibly corresponds to TRBD2 (5 bases). The CDR3 spans 12 residues. Germline values: CDR1 SGHTA, CDR2 FQGNSA. The germline V and J ends were trimmed by 7 bases and 6 bases, with 11 bases remaining between them.

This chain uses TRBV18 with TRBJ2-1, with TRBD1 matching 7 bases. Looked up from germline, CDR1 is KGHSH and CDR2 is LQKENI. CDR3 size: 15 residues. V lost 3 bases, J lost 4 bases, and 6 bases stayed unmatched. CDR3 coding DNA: TGTGCCAGCTCACCGCCGGGACAGAGATACAATGAGCAGTTCTTC. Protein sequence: CASSPPGQRYNEQFF.

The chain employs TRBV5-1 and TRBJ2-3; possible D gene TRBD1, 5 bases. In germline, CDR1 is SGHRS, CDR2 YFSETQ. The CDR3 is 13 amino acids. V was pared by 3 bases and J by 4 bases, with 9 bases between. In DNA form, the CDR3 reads TGCGCCAGCAGCTCCAGGGTATCAGATACGCAGTATTTT. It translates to CASSSRVSDTQYF.

CDR3 sequence (DNA): TGTGCCATCAGTGTTCGAGTAGTTAGTGAGCAGTTCTTC. Translated: CAISVRVVSEQFF. V usage is TRBV10-3 and J usage is TRBJ2-1; the D is unclear. Germline lookup yields CDR1 ENHRY and CDR2 SYGVKD. The CDR3 totals 13 residues. Trimming removed 4 bases at V and 9 bases at J, with 13 bases between.

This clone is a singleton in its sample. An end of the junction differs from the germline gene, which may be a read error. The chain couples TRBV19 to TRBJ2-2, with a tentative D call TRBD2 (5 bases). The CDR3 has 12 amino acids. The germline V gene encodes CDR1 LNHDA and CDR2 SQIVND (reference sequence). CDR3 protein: CAGRRTGGELFF. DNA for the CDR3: TGTGCCGGTAGACGGACTGGCGGGGAGCTGTTTTTT.

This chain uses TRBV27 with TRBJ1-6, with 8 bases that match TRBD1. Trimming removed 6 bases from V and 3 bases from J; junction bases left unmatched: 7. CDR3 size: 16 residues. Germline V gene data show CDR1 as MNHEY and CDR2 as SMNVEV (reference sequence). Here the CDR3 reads CASRAQGAIYNSPLHF. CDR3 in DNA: TGTGCCAGCAGGGCCCAGGGGGCTATCTATAATTCACCCCTCCACTTT.

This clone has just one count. For the CDR3, the DNA is TGTGCCAGCAGCCGGGCGGACACATACTACGAGCAGTACTTC. This codes for CASSRADTYYEQYF. J is TRBJ2-7 and V is TRBV19; tentative D call: TRBD1 (5 bases). CDR3 length equals 14 residues. V was clipped by 9 bases and J by 3 bases, with 18 bases between them. The germline gives CDR1 LNHDA, CDR2 SQIVND (reference sequence). The whole variable domain, filled in from reference TRBV19 and TRBJ2-7, reads DGGITQSPKYLFRKEGQNVTLSCEQNLNHDAMYWYRQDPGQGLRLIYYSQIVNDFQKGDIAEGYSVSREKKESFPLTVTSAQKNPTAFYLCASSRADTYYEQYFGPGTRLTVT.

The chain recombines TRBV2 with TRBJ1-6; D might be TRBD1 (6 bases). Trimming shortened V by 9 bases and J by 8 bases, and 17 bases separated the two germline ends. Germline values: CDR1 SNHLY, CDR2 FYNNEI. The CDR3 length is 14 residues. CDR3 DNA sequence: TGTGCCAGTCAGACAGGCCGAGCGGATTCACCCCTCCACTTT. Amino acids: CASQTGRADSPLHF.

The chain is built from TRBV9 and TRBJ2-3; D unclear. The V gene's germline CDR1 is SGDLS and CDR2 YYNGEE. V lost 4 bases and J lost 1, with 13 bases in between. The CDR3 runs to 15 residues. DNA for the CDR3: TGTGCCAGCAGCCGAGGCAACCGGGGCACAGATACGCAGTATTTT. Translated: CASSRGNRGTDTQYF.

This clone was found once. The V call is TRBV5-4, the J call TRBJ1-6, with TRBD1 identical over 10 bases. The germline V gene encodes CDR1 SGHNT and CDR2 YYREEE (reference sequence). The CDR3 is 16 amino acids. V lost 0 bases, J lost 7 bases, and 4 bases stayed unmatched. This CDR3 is CASSLELTGGNSPLHF. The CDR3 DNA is TGTGCCAGCAGCTTGGAGCTGACAGGGGGCAATTCACCCCTCCACTTT.

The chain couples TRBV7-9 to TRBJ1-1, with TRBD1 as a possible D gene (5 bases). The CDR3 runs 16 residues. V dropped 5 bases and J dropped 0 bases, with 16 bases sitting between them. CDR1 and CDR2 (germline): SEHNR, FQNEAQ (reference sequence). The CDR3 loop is CASSPRTQTLNTEAFF. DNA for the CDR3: TGTGCCAGCAGCCCTCGGACACAGACATTGAACACTGAAGCTTTCTTT.